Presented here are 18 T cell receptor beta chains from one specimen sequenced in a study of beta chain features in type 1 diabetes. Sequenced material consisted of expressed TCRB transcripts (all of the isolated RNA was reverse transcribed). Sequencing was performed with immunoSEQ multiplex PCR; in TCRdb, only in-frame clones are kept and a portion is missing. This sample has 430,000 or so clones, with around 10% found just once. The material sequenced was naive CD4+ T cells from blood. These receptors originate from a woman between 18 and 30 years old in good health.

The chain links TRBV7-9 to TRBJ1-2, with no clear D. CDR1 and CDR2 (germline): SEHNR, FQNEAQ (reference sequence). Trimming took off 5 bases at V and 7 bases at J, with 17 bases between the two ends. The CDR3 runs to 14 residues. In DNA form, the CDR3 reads TGTGCCAGCAGCAAAGGCGACTCGGAGGGTGGCTACACCTTC. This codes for CASSKGDSEGGYTF.

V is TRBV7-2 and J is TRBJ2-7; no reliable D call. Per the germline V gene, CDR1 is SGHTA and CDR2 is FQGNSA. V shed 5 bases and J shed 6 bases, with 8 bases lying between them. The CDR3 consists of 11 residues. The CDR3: CASSLSFEQYF. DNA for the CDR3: TGTGCCAGCAGCCTTAGCTTCGAGCAGTACTTC. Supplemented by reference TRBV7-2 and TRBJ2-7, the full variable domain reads GAGVSQSPSNKVTEKGKDVELRCDPISGHTALYWYRQSLGQGLEFLIYFQGNSAPDKSGLPSDRFSAERTGGSVSTLTIQRTQQEDSAVYLCASSLSFEQYFGPGTRLTVT.

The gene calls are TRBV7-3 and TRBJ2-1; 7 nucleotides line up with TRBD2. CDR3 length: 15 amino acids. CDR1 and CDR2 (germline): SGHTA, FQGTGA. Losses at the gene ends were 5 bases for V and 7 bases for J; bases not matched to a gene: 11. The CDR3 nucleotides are TGTGCCAGCAGCGTGGGAGGGACCGGTGGGAATGAGCAGTTCTTC. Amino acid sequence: CASSVGGTGGNEQFF.

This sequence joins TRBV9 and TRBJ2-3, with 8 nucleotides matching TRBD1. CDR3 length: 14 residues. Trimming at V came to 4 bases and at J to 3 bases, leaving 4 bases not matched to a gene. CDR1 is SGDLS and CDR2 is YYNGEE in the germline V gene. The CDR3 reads CASSYRGWTDTQYF. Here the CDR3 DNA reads TGTGCCAGCAGCTACAGGGGGTGGACAGATACGCAGTATTTT. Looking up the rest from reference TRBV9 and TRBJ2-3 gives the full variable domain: DSGVTQTPKHLITATGQRVTLRCSPRSGDLSVYWYQQSLDQGLQFLIQYYNGEERAKGNILERFSAQQFPDLHSELNLSSLELGDSALYFCASSYRGWTDTQYFGPGTRLTVL.

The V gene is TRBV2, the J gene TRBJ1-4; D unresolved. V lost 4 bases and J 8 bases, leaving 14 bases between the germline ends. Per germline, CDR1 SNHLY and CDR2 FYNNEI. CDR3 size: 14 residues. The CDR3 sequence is CASSVMSVGEKLFF. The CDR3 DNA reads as TGTGCCAGCAGTGTCATGTCGGTGGGCGAAAAACTGTTTTTT. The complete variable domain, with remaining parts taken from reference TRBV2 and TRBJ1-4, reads EPEVTQTPSHQVTQMGQEVILRCVPISNHLYFYWYRQILGQKVEFLVSFYNNEISEKSEIFDDQFSVERPDGSNFTLKIRSTKLEDSAMYFCASSVMSVGEKLFFGSGTQLSVL.

CDR3 loop: CSVRTGVQETQYF. In nucleotides, the CDR3 is TGCAGCGTCCGGACAGGGGTCCAAGAGACCCAGTACTTC. The chain joins TRBV29-1 to TRBJ2-5; the match to TRBD1 covers 9 bases. The V gene's germline CDR1 is SQVTM and CDR2 ANQGSEA. V lost 6 bases, J lost 1 base, and 3 bases stayed unmatched. The CDR3 has 13 amino acids.

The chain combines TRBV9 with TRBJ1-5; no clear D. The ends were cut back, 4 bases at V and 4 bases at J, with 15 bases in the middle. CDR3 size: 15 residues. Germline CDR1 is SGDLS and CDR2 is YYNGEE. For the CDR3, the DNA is TGTGCCAGCAGCCAAACTGGCGGGGTAAATCAGCCCCAGCATTTT. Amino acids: CASSQTGGVNQPQHF.

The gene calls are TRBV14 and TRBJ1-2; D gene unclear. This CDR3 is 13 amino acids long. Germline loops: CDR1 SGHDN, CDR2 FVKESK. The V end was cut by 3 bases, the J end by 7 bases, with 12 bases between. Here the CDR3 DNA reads TGTGCCAGCAGCCAGGTGGACTCAGGTGGCTACACCTTC. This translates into CASSQVDSGGYTF.

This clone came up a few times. CDR3 loop: CASSVVGTDRETQYF. CDR3 in DNA: TGTGCCAGCAGCGTAGTTGGGACGGATCGAGAGACCCAGTACTTC. V usage is TRBV9 and J usage is TRBJ2-5; D is perhaps TRBD1 or TRBD2 (5 bases each). The V end lost 0 bases, the J end lost 4 bases, and 13 bases lay between the germline ends. This CDR3 has 15 amino acids. Germline loops: CDR1 SGDLS, CDR2 YYNGEE. Full variable domain (rest looked up from reference TRBV9 and TRBJ2-5): DSGVTQTPKHLITATGQRVTLRCSPRSGDLSVYWYQQSLDQGLQFLIQYYNGEERAKGNILERFSAQQFPDLHSELNLSSLELGDSALYFCASSVVGTDRETQYFGPGTRLLVL.

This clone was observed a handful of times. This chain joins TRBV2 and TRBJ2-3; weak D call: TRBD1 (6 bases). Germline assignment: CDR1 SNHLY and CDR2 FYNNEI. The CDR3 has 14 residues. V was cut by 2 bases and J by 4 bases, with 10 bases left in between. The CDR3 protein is CASSEQGTADTQYF. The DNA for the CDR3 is TGTGCCAGCAGTGAACAGGGGACGGCAGATACGCAGTATTTT.

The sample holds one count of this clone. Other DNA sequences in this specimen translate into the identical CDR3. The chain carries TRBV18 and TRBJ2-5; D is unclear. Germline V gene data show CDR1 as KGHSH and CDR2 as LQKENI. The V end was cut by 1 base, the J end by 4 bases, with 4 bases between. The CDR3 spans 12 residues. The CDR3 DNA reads TGTGCCAGCTCACCACTTGCAGAGACCCAGTACTTC. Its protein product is CASSPLAETQYF.

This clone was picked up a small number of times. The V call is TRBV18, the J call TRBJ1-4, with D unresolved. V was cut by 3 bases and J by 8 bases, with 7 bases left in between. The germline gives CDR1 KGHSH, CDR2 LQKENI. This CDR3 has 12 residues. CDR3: CASSPPGEKLFF. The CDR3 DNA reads TGTGCCAGCTCACCCCCGGGGGAAAAACTGTTTTTT.

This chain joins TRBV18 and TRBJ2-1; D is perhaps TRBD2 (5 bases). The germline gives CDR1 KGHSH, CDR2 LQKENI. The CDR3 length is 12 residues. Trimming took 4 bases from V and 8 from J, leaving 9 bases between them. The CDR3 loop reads CASSRGLHEQFF. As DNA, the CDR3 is TGTGCCAGCTCACGAGGGTTACATGAGCAGTTCTTC.

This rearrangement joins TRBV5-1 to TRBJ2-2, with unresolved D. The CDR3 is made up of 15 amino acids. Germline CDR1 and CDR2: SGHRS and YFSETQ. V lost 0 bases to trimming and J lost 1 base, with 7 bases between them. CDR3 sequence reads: CASSLAPENTGELFF. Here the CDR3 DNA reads TGCGCCAGCAGCTTGGCACCCGAGAACACCGGGGAGCTGTTTTTT.

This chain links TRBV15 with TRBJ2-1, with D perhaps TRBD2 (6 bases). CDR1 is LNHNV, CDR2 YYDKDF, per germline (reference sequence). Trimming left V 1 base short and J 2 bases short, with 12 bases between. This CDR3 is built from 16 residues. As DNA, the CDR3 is TGTGCCACCAGCAGAGGGTCGGGCGGGACCTACAATGAGCAGTTCTTC. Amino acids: CATSRGSGGTYNEQFF.

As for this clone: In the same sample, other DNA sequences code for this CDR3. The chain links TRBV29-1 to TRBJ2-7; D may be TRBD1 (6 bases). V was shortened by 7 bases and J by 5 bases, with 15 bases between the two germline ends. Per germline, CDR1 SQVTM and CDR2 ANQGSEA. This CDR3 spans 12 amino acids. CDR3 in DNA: TGCAGCGCTCAGGGGCTACCCGACGAGCAGTACTTC. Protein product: CSAQGLPDEQYF.

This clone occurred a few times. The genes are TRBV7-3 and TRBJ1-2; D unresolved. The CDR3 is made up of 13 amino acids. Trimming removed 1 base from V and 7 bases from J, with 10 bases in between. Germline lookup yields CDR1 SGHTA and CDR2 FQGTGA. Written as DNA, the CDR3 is TGTGCCAGCAGCTTAATTGCGGGTTCTGGCTACACCTTC. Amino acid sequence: CASSLIAGSGYTF.

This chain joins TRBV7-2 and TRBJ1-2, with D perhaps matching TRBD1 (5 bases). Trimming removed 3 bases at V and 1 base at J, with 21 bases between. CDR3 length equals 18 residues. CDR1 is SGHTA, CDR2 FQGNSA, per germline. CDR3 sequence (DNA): TGTGCCAGCAGCTTCCCAAACAGGTCCCTGTCCTTTAACTATGGCTACACCTTC. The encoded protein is CASSFPNRSLSFNYGYTF.